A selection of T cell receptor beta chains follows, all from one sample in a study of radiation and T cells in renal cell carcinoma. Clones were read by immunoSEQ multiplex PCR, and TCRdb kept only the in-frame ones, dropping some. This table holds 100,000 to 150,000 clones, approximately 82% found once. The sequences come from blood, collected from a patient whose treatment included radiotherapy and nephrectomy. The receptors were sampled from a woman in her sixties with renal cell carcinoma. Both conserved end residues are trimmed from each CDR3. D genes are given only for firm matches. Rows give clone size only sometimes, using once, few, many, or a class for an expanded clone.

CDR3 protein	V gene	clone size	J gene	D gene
ASSWGAGGSTDTQY	TRBV5-5	-	TRBJ2-3	TRBD2
ASSSHPTGRGLQPQH	TRBV7-2	-	TRBJ1-5	TRBD1
ASSQGVTTNEKLF	TRBV5-5	once	TRBJ1-4	TRBD1
ASSLGASEETQY	TRBV7-7	-	TRBJ2-5	-
ASSWRLGNGYT	TRBV5-1	-	TRBJ1-2	-
ASSSSTDTQY	TRBV9	-	TRBJ2-3	-
ASSYRGDRNTEAF	TRBV5-1	-	TRBJ1-1	TRBD1
ATCQSGRETGELF	TRBV18	-	TRBJ2-2	TRBD2
ASSLVPGGTVNTGELF	TRBV7-2	-	TRBJ2-2	-
ASSVAGGRTDTQY	TRBV2	few	TRBJ2-3	TRBD1
ASSLGQMAYGYT	TRBV5-8	-	TRBJ1-2	-
ASSPGQESSGNTIY	TRBV5-1	-	TRBJ1-3	TRBD1
ASSDKDRGTTEAF	TRBV5-1	-	TRBJ1-1	TRBD1
ASSDGQGGYT	TRBV2	-	TRBJ1-2	TRBD1
ASSLYATGGSFYEQY	TRBV5-8	-	TRBJ2-7	TRBD1
AWTLRAVGTEAF	TRBV30	many	TRBJ1-1	-
ASSQDRRGGYTEAF	TRBV4-1	-	TRBJ1-1	-
ASSFFSGTPYEQY	TRBV5-4	-	TRBJ2-7	-
ASSNTGVIVNTEAF	TRBV7-9	-	TRBJ1-1	TRBD1
ASSPSLTLH	TRBV7-9	-	TRBJ1-6	-
AWMETDLYGYT	TRBV30	-	TRBJ1-2	-
ASSSGTGYGEQY	TRBV5-4	-	TRBJ2-7	TRBD1
ASSLAGGLNSPLH	TRBV5-6	few	TRBJ1-6	-
ASHPTGEIRGTEAF	TRBV5-1	-	TRBJ1-1	TRBD1
ASSQGPLRQY	TRBV4-2	-	TRBJ2-4	-
ASSEESSGGWNTEAF	TRBV6-1	-	TRBJ1-1	-
ASSELASEKLF	TRBV6-1	-	TRBJ1-4	-
ASSGDVNSATNEKLF	TRBV9	-	TRBJ1-4	-
ASSSGTATGGYT	TRBV2	-	TRBJ1-2	TRBD1
ASSFLSMYRGYEQY	TRBV28	-	TRBJ2-7	TRBD1
ASSIRTQNIQY	TRBV19	once	TRBJ2-4	-
ACLREAYNEQF	TRBV30	-	TRBJ2-1	TRBD2
ASSHQGDHTQY	TRBV25-1	-	TRBJ2-3	-
ASSIRDSAYT	TRBV19	-	TRBJ1-2	TRBD1
ASSTRTGNQPQH	TRBV27	-	TRBJ1-5	-
ASSQEAGINYGYT	TRBV4-2	medium-sized	TRBJ1-2	-
ASRSESSYNEQF	TRBV28	few	TRBJ2-1	-
SYRGTGSYEQY	TRBV29-1	-	-	-
ASSRGSQGSTGELF	TRBV19	-	TRBJ2-2	-
ASSPKAGDPYEQY	TRBV7-2	-	TRBJ2-7	TRBD2
ASSIFGGPQSSGYT	TRBV19	-	TRBJ1-2	-
ASSLGREGAKNIQY	TRBV7-9	-	TRBJ2-4	-
AIGHQGADTQY	TRBV10-3	once	TRBJ2-3	-
ASSKGTSGMSSYNEQF	TRBV19	-	TRBJ2-1	TRBD2
ASSFGRGHEQF	TRBV7-3	few	TRBJ2-1	-
ASSSNRAGYQETQY	TRBV7-9	once	TRBJ2-5	TRBD2
ATSREAEGSGANVLT	TRBV15	-	TRBJ2-6	-
ASSPPRTLVKGGYT	TRBV18	-	TRBJ1-2	-
ASSSPLGGEGNEQF	TRBV27	-	TRBJ2-1	-
ASSWVMNTEAF	TRBV27	-	TRBJ1-1	-
ASSYSGTRGSEQY	TRBV6-5	-	TRBJ2-7	TRBD2
ASSLAFDRGLGSGANVLT	TRBV5-5	-	TRBJ2-6	TRBD1
ASSGGYAVFSNQPQH	TRBV6-1	-	TRBJ1-5	-
ASSPLAGANTGELF	TRBV18	-	TRBJ2-2	TRBD2
ASSGQGLRTDTQY	TRBV9	-	TRBJ2-3	TRBD1